A selection of T cell receptor beta chains follows, all from one sample in a study of cytomegalovirus exposure and HLA in healthy donors. Produced via immunoSEQ multiplex PCR; TCRdb's table is partial and in-frame only. The data contain tens of thousands of clones, 90% to 95% of them singletons. The specimen sequenced was PBMCs. The receptors derive from a man aged 18 to 30 in good health and CMV-seropositive. Each CDR3 is given with its conserved first and last residue. A D gene is named only where the DNA matches it firmly.

J gene,V gene,D gene,CDR3 protein
TRBJ2-3,TRBV9,NA,CASSVGLGKRSDTQYF
TRBJ2-1,TRBV7-6,NA,CASSLGTHYNEQFF
TRBJ2-7,TRBV19,TRBD1,CASSHWDRLYEQYF
TRBJ2-7,TRBV28,TRBD1,CASSLPRQGQRSEQYF
TRBJ2-2,TRBV10-3,TRBD1,CAIIGQGGSGELFF
TRBJ2-7,TRBV27,TRBD1,CASSALPGTGGYEQYF
TRBJ1-3,TRBV27,TRBD1,CASSPRTGWSNTIYF
TRBJ2-1,TRBV5-6,NA,CASSLVTIKQFF
TRBJ2-1,TRBV2,TRBD2,CASTSGNNLEQFF
TRBJ2-7,TRBV11-1,TRBD1,CASSLIGQGAGSYEQYF
TRBJ1-1,TRBV2,NA,CASSEQTRTEAFF
TRBJ1-5,TRBV19,NA,CASIRSFGSNQPQHF
TRBJ1-1,TRBV28,NA,CASRSQVNTEAFF